The rows below give T cell receptor beta chains drawn from one sample of a study of blood T cell repertoires in COVID-19. TCRdb's table, derived via immunoSEQ multiplex PCR, lists solely in-frame clones and lacks some. The table includes about 53,000 clones, 86% detected once. The sample comprised peripheral blood. The source is an elderly man with acute or convalescent COVID-19. The CDR3 runs from the conserved cysteine through the conserved F or W. A D gene is named only where the DNA matches it firmly. Clone sizes are given selectively: once, few, many, or a class where the clone is expanded.

j_gene	d_gene	abundance	v_gene	CDR3aa	CDR3nt
TRBJ2-7	-	-	TRBV6-5	CASSGTRGSYEQYF	TGTGCCAGCTCAGGCACCCGAGGGTCCTACGAGCAGTACTTC
TRBJ1-4	TRBD1	-	TRBV7-6	CASSLTGTGDEKLFF	TGTGCCAGCAGCTTAACAGGGACAGGGGATGAAAAACTGTTTTTT
TRBJ1-6	TRBD1	once	TRBV5-6	CASSLKDRGWDSPLHF	TGTGCCAGCAGCTTGAAGGACAGGGGATGGGATTCACCCCTCCACTTT
TRBJ2-3	TRBD2	-	TRBV6-5	CASSYSGGYTDTQYF	TGTGCCAGCAGTTACAGCGGGGGGTACACAGATACGCAGTATTTT
TRBJ2-7	TRBD2	-	TRBV4-3	CASSRTSGGTYEQYF	TGCGCCAGCAGCAGGACTAGCGGGGGGACCTACGAGCAGTACTTC
TRBJ2-1	TRBD2	-	TRBV7-9	CASSLGGLGYNEQFF	TGTGCCAGCAGCTTAGGGGGACTAGGTTACAATGAGCAGTTCTTC
TRBJ1-5	-	-	TRBV29-1	CSVGPGVGQPQHF	TGCAGCGTTGGCCCGGGGGTAGGACAGCCCCAGCATTTT
TRBJ1-5	-	-	TRBV12-3/TRBV12-4	CASSDQQIQPQHF	TGTGCCAGCAGCGACCAACAGATTCAGCCCCAGCATTTT
TRBJ1-1	-	-	TRBV6-2/TRBV6-3	CASSYAGRATEAFF	TGTGCCAGCAGTTACGCAGGGAGGGCCACTGAAGCTTTCTTT
TRBJ2-1	TRBD1	-	TRBV12-3/TRBV12-4	CASSLRQGVEQFF	TGTGCCAGCAGTTTGAGACAGGGAGTGGAGCAGTTCTTC
TRBJ2-7	-	-	TRBV5-5	CASSSLLEFMYEQYF	TGTGCCAGCAGCTCCCTTTTGGAGTTTATGTACGAGCAGTACTTC
TRBJ2-3	-	-	TRBV6-2/TRBV6-3	CASSYSETSTDTQYF	TGTGCCAGCAGTTACTCAGAGACAAGCACAGATACGCAGTATTTT
TRBJ2-3	-	-	TRBV11-3	CASSLGGFAGSTDTQYF	TGTGCCAGCAGCTTAGGGGGCTTCGCGGGGAGCACAGATACGCAGTATTTT
TRBJ2-3	-	once	TRBV18	CASSPLQGTDTQYF	TGTGCCAGCTCACCACTTCAGGGGACAGATACGCAGTATTTT
TRBJ1-5	TRBD1	-	TRBV29-1	CSVAPGGGQPQHF	TGCAGCGTGGCCCCAGGGGGCGGGCAGCCCCAGCATTTT
TRBJ1-1	-	-	TRBV20-1	CSASPLVGGSTEAFF	TGCAGTGCTAGTCCCCTCGTGGGGGGAAGCACTGAAGCTTTCTTT
TRBJ2-5	TRBD2	-	TRBV3-1/TRBV3-2	CASRTGGKETQYF	TGTGCCAGCAGAACCGGGGGGAAAGAGACCCAGTACTTC
TRBJ2-7	-	-	TRBV5-1	CASSLRLGGDEQYF	TGCGCCAGCAGCCTCCGCTTGGGGGGAGACGAGCAGTACTTC
TRBJ2-7	-	-	TRBV5-1	CASSLTGLPPYEQYF	TGCGCCAGCAGCTTGACTGGGCTCCCCCCCTACGAGCAGTACTTC
TRBJ1-4	-	few	TRBV2	CASSWDTERGKLFF	TGTGCCAGCAGTTGGGACACGGAGAGGGGAAAACTGTTTTTT
TRBJ1-2	-	-	TRBV5-4	CASSLGAAGSNYGYTF	TGTGCCAGCAGCCTTGGGGCCGCGGGGTCCAACTATGGCTACACCTTC
TRBJ2-7	-	-	TRBV5-1	CPTKRQGGPTYEQYF	TGCCCCACAAAACGACAGGGAGGTCCTACCTACGAGCAGTACTTC
TRBJ1-5	TRBD1	-	TRBV19	CASSIGRGMSNQPQHF	TGTGCCAGTAGTATCGGCAGGGGGATGAGCAATCAGCCCCAGCATTTT
TRBJ2-1	-	-	TRBV5-1	CASSLADRYNEQFF	TGCGCCAGCAGCTTGGCCGACAGATACAATGAGCAGTTCTTC
TRBJ1-3	-	-	TRBV11-3	CASSLGAASGNTIYF	TGTGCCAGCAGCTTAGGGGCCGCCTCTGGAAACACCATATATTTT
TRBJ1-5	-	-	TRBV6-5	CASSYSSNQPQHF	TGTGCCAGCAGTTACAGTAGTAATCAGCCCCAGCATTTT
TRBJ1-1	-	-	TRBV5-1	CASSLTGYDTEAFF	TGCGCCAGCAGCCTGACAGGTTACGACACTGAAGCTTTCTTT
TRBJ2-2	TRBD1	few	TRBV5-1	CASSLTGGFTGELFF	TGCGCCAGCAGCCTGACAGGGGGTTTCACCGGGGAGCTGTTTTTT
TRBJ1-1	TRBD1	-	TRBV29-1	CSVVEGAPEAFF	TGCAGCGTTGTTGAGGGGGCGCCTGAAGCTTTCTTT
TRBJ1-1	-	once	TRBV29-1	CSVPKGSIANTEAFF	TGCAGCGTTCCCAAGGGGTCCATCGCGAACACTGAAGCTTTCTTT
TRBJ2-7	-	-	TRBV11-2	CASSFPTNGPGEQYF	TGTGCCAGCAGCTTCCCGACGAACGGCCCGGGGGAGCAGTACTTC
TRBJ2-7	TRBD1	-	TRBV5-1	CASSLLGQGSYEQYF	TGCGCCAGCAGCTTGTTGGGACAGGGATCCTACGAGCAGTACTTC
TRBJ2-7	TRBD2	-	TRBV10-1	CASSPAGGPDEQYF	TGCGCCAGCAGCCCAGCGGGGGGGCCGGACGAGCAGTACTTC
TRBJ2-3	TRBD1	-	TRBV11-3	CASSLDPQGSDTQYF	TGTGCCAGCAGCTTAGACCCACAGGGGTCAGATACGCAGTATTTT
TRBJ2-5	TRBD2	-	TRBV6-2/TRBV6-3	CASSPSSGGAQTQYF	TGTGCCAGCAGTCCGTCTAGCGGGGGGGCGCAGACCCAGTACTTC
TRBJ1-4	TRBD1	once	TRBV2	CASRRDSTNEKLFF	TGTGCCAGCAGGCGGGACAGCACTAATGAAAAACTGTTTTTT
TRBJ1-1	TRBD1	-	TRBV25-1	CASNPGTGGRVTEAFF	TGTGCCAGTAATCCCGGGACAGGGGGTCGAGTGACTGAAGCTTTCTTT
TRBJ2-5	TRBD2	-	TRBV25-1	CASTPGGRETQYF	TGTGCCAGCACTCCGGGGGGTCGGGAGACCCAGTACTTC
TRBJ1-2	-	-	TRBV9	CASSVGQVSNYGYTF	TGTGCCAGCAGCGTAGGGCAGGTTTCTAACTATGGCTACACCTTC
TRBJ1-4	-	-	TRBV6-5	CASSLSAGQGKLFF	TGTGCCAGCAGTCTCAGCGCAGGGCAGGGAAAACTGTTTTTT
TRBJ1-5	-	-	TRBV6-4	CASSQQGSNQPQHF	TGTGCCAGCAGTCAACAGGGCAGCAATCAGCCCCAGCATTTT
TRBJ1-1	TRBD1	-	TRBV7-9	CASSPGTGVKGTEAFF	TGTGCCAGCAGCCCAGGGACAGGGGTAAAGGGCACTGAAGCTTTCTTT
TRBJ2-3	-	-	TRBV1	CTSSLLPGLAGGESDTQYF	TGCACCAGCAGCCTTCTCCCGGGACTAGCGGGGGGGGAGTCAGATACGCAGTATTTT
TRBJ2-5	TRBD2	-	TRBV3-1/TRBV3-2	CASSRTKTSGGSETQYF	TGTGCCAGCAGCCGGACCAAGACTAGCGGGGGGAGCGAGACCCAGTACTTC
TRBJ1-1	TRBD1	once	TRBV6-5	CASRRGREDEAFF	TGTGCCAGCCGTAGGGGGCGAGAAGATGAAGCTTTCTTT
TRBJ2-1	TRBD1	-	TRBV19	CASRTHRGTYNEQFF	TGTGCCAGTAGGACACACAGGGGAACCTACAATGAGCAGTTCTTC
TRBJ1-1	TRBD1	-	TRBV4-3	CASSQGQGASEAFF	TGCGCCAGCAGCCAAGGACAGGGGGCGAGTGAAGCTTTCTTT
TRBJ1-1	-	-	TRBV5-1	CASSLQGNDLTAEAFF	TGCGCCAGCAGCTTGCAGGGGAATGACCTAACGGCTGAAGCTTTCTTT
TRBJ1-6	TRBD1	-	TRBV3-1/TRBV3-2	CASSQLGTGGFMALHF	TGTGCCAGCAGCCAGCTGGGGACAGGTGGTTTCATGGCCCTCCACTTT
TRBJ2-1	TRBD1	-	TRBV27	CASSLARGPNEQFF	TGTGCCAGCAGTTTGGCTAGGGGGCCAAATGAGCAGTTCTTC